The rows below give T cell receptor beta chains drawn from one sample of a study of blood T cell repertoires in COVID-19. Using immunoSEQ multiplex PCR, the repertoire was profiled, and TCRdb retains in-frame clones only, with some absent. The data hold some 230,000 clones, with roughly 80% observed a single time. The sequencing input was peripheral blood. The source of these receptors is a woman aged 55-70 years who had recovered from COVID-19. CDR3s include the opening cysteine and the closing phenylalanine or tryptophan. The D gene is left open where the match is weak. Clone size is shown for a subset of rows, as once, few, many or a class of expanded clone.

>TRBD2|TRBJ2-5|-|TRBV5-1
TGCGCCAGCAGCACAGGACTAGCGGGGGGCGTACAAGAGACCCAGTACTTC
CASSTGLAGGVQETQYF
>-|TRBJ2-7|-|TRBV13
TGTGCCAGCAGCTTAGCCGGAGGGCAAGGTGGCGAGCAGTACTTC
CASSLAGGQGGEQYF
>-|TRBJ1-6|-|TRBV23-1
TGCGCCAGCAGTCAGAGGGTAGTCTTTGGCTCACCCCTCCACTTT
CASSQRVVFGSPLHF
>-|TRBJ2-7|-|TRBV21-1
TGTGCCAGCAGCAAGCGGCAGGGGCAGTACTTC
CASSKRQGQYF
>TRBD1|TRBJ1-1|once|TRBV19
TGTGCCAGCAGGTCCGACAGGGCGACCACTGAAGCTTTCTTT
CASRSDRATTEAFF
>-|TRBJ1-5|few|TRBV6-5
TGTGCCAGCAGTTACTCGGCAGTAAATCAGCCCCAGCATTTT
CASSYSAVNQPQHF
>TRBD2|TRBJ2-1|-|TRBV25-1
TGTGCCAGCGTTGGGCGGGGGAGCTCCTACAATGAGCAGTTCTTC
CASVGRGSSYNEQFF
>-|TRBJ2-2|once|TRBV4-3
TGCGCCAGCAGCCAAGATGTCCCCGGGAGCACCGGGGAGCTGTTTTTT
CASSQDVPGSTGELFF
>TRBD1|TRBJ1-4|-|TRBV15
TGTGCCACCAGCAGAGCCAGGGGGAATGAAAAACTGTTTTTT
CATSRARGNEKLFF
>-|TRBJ1-1|-|TRBV7-2
TGTGCCAGCAGCCGCGGGTACGGTGAAGCTTTCTTT
CASSRGYGEAFF
>-|TRBJ1-2|-|TRBV18
TGTGCCAGCTCACCCTCCCAGACTAACTATGGCTACACCTTC
CASSPSQTNYGYTF
>-|TRBJ2-1|once|TRBV5-1
TGCGCCAGCAGCTTGACCGCCCTGACAACGGCTGAGCAGTTCTTC
CASSLTALTTAEQFF
>TRBD2|TRBJ2-2|-|TRBV10-3
TGTGCCATCAGTCCTAGCGGGGCAAACACCGGGGAGCTGTTTTTT
CAISPSGANTGELFF
>TRBD1|TRBJ1-1|few|TRBV3-1/TRBV3-2
TGTGCCAGCAGCCAAGGGACAGGTTCTGAAGCTTTCTTT
CASSQGTGSEAFF
>-|TRBJ1-1|-|TRBV5-4
TGTGCCAGCAGCGAGCTGGAGGGCATTGAAGCTTTCTTT
CASSELEGIEAFF
>-|TRBJ1-5|-|TRBV4-3
TGCGCCAGCAGCCAAGAGGAGGACCAGCCCCAGCATTTT
CASSQEEDQPQHF
>-|TRBJ2-7|-|TRBV12-3/TRBV12-4
TGTGCCAGCAGCCTTATCTACGAGCAGTACTTC
CASSLIYEQYF
>-|TRBJ1-1|-|TRBV30
TGTGCCTCGCCCGGGGGTTTGGGGAAAATGAACACTGAAGCTTTCTTT
CASPGGLGKMNTEAFF
>TRBD1|TRBJ1-2|-|TRBV27
TGTGCCAGCAGGTCGGGACAGAACTATGGCTACACCTTC
CASRSGQNYGYTF
>-|TRBJ1-1|-|TRBV10-3
TGTGCCATCAGGGACGACTTTGGAGGGAACACTGAAGCTTTCTTT
CAIRDDFGGNTEAFF
>TRBD1|TRBJ2-3|-|TRBV11-2
TGTGCCAGCAGCCCGCTCGGGACAGAATTCACAGATACGCAGTATTTT
CASSPLGTEFTDTQYF
>-|TRBJ1-1|-|TRBV11-2
TGTGCCAGCAGCTTAGATCGGTGGAACACTGAAGCTTTCTTT
CASSLDRWNTEAFF
>-|TRBJ1-2|-|TRBV20-1
TGCAGTGCTAGTTTCTCGACTAGATTTGGCTACACCTTC
CSASFSTRFGYTF
>-|TRBJ1-1|-|TRBV19
TGTGCCAGTAGCCAGTCTCAGGGAGGCGACACTGAAGCTTTCTTT
CASSQSQGGDTEAFF
>TRBD1|TRBJ1-2|-|TRBV2
TGTGCCAGCAGTGGGACAGGGGACGATGGCTACACCTTC
CASSGTGDDGYTF
>-|TRBJ2-7|-|TRBV14
TGTGCCAGCAGCCAAGACTGGGCTTTCTCCTACGAGCAGTACTTC
CASSQDWAFSYEQYF
>TRBD1|TRBJ1-2|-|TRBV12-3/TRBV12-4
TGTGCCAGCAGGAATCAACCTACAGGGGGATACACCTTC
CASRNQPTGGYTF
>TRBD1|TRBJ2-7|-|TRBV11-2
TGTGCCAGCAGCTTAGACCCGACAGGGGAGTACTTC
CASSLDPTGEYF
>TRBD1|TRBJ1-1|-|TRBV10-3
TGTGCCATCAGTGAGCCAGGGACAGGGAACACTGAAGCTTTCTTT
CAISEPGTGNTEAFF
>TRBD1|TRBJ1-3|-|TRBV10-3
TGTGCCAGCAAAATGACAGGGGACGGAAACACCATATATTTT
CASKMTGDGNTIYF
>-|TRBJ1-5|many|TRBV12-5
TGTGCTAGTGGTTTGGCCTATCAGCCCCAGCATTTT
CASGLAYQPQHF
>TRBD2|TRBJ2-3|-|TRBV6-4
TGTGCCAGCAGTGCCCTCGGACTAGCGGGGGGGCCGATAGGTGATACGCAGTATTTT
CASSALGLAGGPIGDTQYF
>-|TRBJ1-4|-|TRBV11-2
TGTGCCAGCAGCTTATCCCAAAGGCGGGAAAAACTGTTTTTT
CASSLSQRREKLFF
>TRBD2|TRBJ2-1|-|TRBV7-3
TGTGCCAGCAGCTTAGGACTAGCGGGGAACAATGAGCAGTTCTTC
CASSLGLAGNNEQFF
>TRBD1|TRBJ1-1|-|TRBV19
TGTGCCAGTAGTATCCAGGGGGAGGACACTGAAGCTTTCTTT
CASSIQGEDTEAFF
>-|TRBJ1-1|-|TRBV4-1
TGCGCCAGCAGCCAAGATTGGGCCAGCCCTTTGAACACTGAAGCTTTCTTT
CASSQDWASPLNTEAFF
>-|TRBJ2-7|-|TRBV19
TGTGCCAGTAAGTTATCTCTAGGCGAGCAGTACTTC
CASKLSLGEQYF
>-|TRBJ1-4|-|TRBV4-1
TGCGCCAGCAGCGGGGGGAGGGCCATCGTAACTAATGAAAAACTGTTTTTT
CASSGGRAIVTNEKLFF
>TRBD2|TRBJ2-7|-|TRBV4-1
TGCGCCAGCAGCCAATCAATAGCGGGGGTTATCTACGAGCAGTACTTC
CASSQSIAGVIYEQYF
>TRBD1|TRBJ2-7|-|TRBV7-2
TGTGCCAGCAGCTTAGGGACAGGGGGGGAGCAGTACTTC
CASSLGTGGEQYF
>TRBD1|TRBJ1-2|few|TRBV2
TGTGCCAGCAGGGTACAGGGGGAGTCTGGCTACACCTTC
CASRVQGESGYTF
>TRBD1|TRBJ1-1|-|TRBV2
TGTGCCAGCAGTGAAGGGACAGGGAACACTGAAGCTTTCTTT
CASSEGTGNTEAFF
>TRBD2|TRBJ2-5|-|TRBV6-2/TRBV6-3
TGTGCCAGCAGTTACTCTGCTAGCGGGGAGAGATACTTC
CASSYSASGERYF
>TRBD2|TRBJ2-4|-|TRBV7-6
TGTGCCAGCAGCCCCACGGGGGGGTCCAATGCCATTCAGTACTTC
CASSPTGGSNAIQYF
>-|TRBJ1-1|-|TRBV5-1
TGCGCCAGCAGCTTGGGCGGGGCCCCAACTGAAGCTTTCTTT
CASSLGGAPTEAFF
>-|TRBJ2-7|-|TRBV19
TGTGCCAGTAGTATTGGGGGCCGCTACGAGCAGTACTTC
CASSIGGRYEQYF
>-|TRBJ2-7|-|TRBV12-5
TGTGCTAGTGGTTACATAACCTTTCCCCGACAGAACTACGAGCAGTACTTC
CASGYITFPRQNYEQYF
>TRBD1|TRBJ1-2|-|TRBV6-5
TGTGCCAGCAGTAAGGACAGGGACGCCGGCTATGGCTACACCTTC
CASSKDRDAGYGYTF
>TRBD1|TRBJ2-2|few|TRBV10-2
TGCGCCAGCCTAAGGGACAGTAACACCGGGGAGCTGTTTTTT
CASLRDSNTGELFF
>-|TRBJ2-6|-|TRBV4-3
TGCGCCAGCAGCCAAGATTGGGGTCCAGGGTTCTCTGGGGCCAACGTCCTGACTTTC
CASSQDWGPGFSGANVLTF
>TRBD2|TRBJ2-5|-|TRBV11-1
TGTGCCAGCAGCTTACTAGCGGGGCAGTACCAAGAGACCCAGTACTTC
CASSLLAGQYQETQYF